The 16 T cell receptor beta chains below were found in one sample sequenced in a study of cytomegalovirus exposure and HLA in healthy donors. Profiling relied on immunoSEQ multiplex PCR, and the TCRdb table lists in-frame clones only, not all of them. The repertoire holds over 200,000 clones, with 90% as singletons. Sequencing was carried out using PBMCs. These receptors were taken from a woman in her 30s in good health and CMV-seronegative.

In its sample, this clone was seen a few times. The V gene is TRBV9, the J gene TRBJ2-7; D not certain. The CDR3 length is 14 residues. The germline V gene has CDR1 SGDLS and CDR2 YYNGEE. V shed 4 bases and J shed 7 bases, with 18 bases lying between them. The CDR3: CASSPGLVPREQYF. CDR3 sequence (DNA): TGTGCCAGCAGCCCCGGCCTGGTCCCCCGGGAGCAGTACTTC.

The V gene is TRBV19, the J gene TRBJ2-5; D uncertain. Trimming removed 6 bases from V and 0 bases from J, with 5 bases in between. The CDR3 spans 12 residues. The germline gives CDR1 LNHDA, CDR2 SQIVND (reference sequence). Here the CDR3 reads CASSPDQETQYF. DNA of the CDR3: TGTGCCAGTAGCCCGGACCAAGAGACCCAGTACTTC.

V usage is TRBV5-4 and J usage is TRBJ2-7; 9 nucleotides agree with TRBD1. From germline, CDR1 is SGHNT and CDR2 YYREEE (reference sequence). The length of the CDR3 is 16 residues. Losses at the gene ends were 4 bases for V and 2 bases for J; bases not matched to a gene: 10. CDR3 in DNA: TGTGCCAGCAGCCCGCCGGGACAGGGACTTACCTACGAGCAGTACTTC. It encodes CASSPPGQGLTYEQYF.

The J gene is TRBJ2-7, the V gene TRBV4-1; 12 bases line up with TRBD2. CDR1 is MGHRA and CDR2 is YSYEKL in the germline V gene. J gave up 5 bases and V 6 bases, and 8 bases lay outside the gene matches. The CDR3 consists of 15 residues. CDR3 sequence reads: CASSQTSGSENEQYF. CDR3 sequence (DNA): TGCGCCAGCAGTCAGACTAGCGGGAGTGAGAACGAGCAGTACTTC.

J is TRBJ2-5 and V is TRBV5-1; 11 bases are shared with TRBD2. The germline gives CDR1 SGHRS, CDR2 YFSETQ. The CDR3 consists of 17 residues. V shed 0 bases and J 3 bases; nucleotides not matched to a gene: 7. This chain's CDR3 is CASSLDGGLAEEETQYF. CDR3 coding DNA: TGCGCCAGCAGCTTGGATGGGGGACTAGCGGAGGAAGAGACCCAGTACTTC. Complete variable domain (other parts from reference TRBV5-1 and TRBJ2-5): KAGVTQTPRYLIKTRGQQVTLSCSPISGHRSVSWYQQTPGQGLQFLFEYFSETQRNKGNFPGRFSGRQFSNSRSEMNVSTLELGDSALYLCASSLDGGLAEEETQYFGPGTRLLVL.

The chain joins TRBV25-1 to TRBJ2-7; unclear D gene. This CDR3 comprises 14 residues. Germline CDR1 is MGHDK and CDR2 is SYGVNS. Deletions cut 4 bases from V and 0 bases from J, with 10 bases between. This CDR3 reads CASSVVWDSYEQYF. CDR3 nucleotide sequence: TGTGCCAGCAGTGTCGTATGGGACTCCTACGAGCAGTACTTC.

The CDR3 reads CASSVEKRAYNEQFF. The CDR3 nucleotides read TGTGCCAGCAGTGTGGAGAAGCGGGCCTACAATGAGCAGTTCTTC. The chain is built from TRBV2 and TRBJ2-1, with D possibly TRBD2 on 6 matching bases. The germline gives CDR1 SNHLY, CDR2 FYNNEI. This CDR3 has 15 amino acids. V was shortened by 4 bases and J by 2 bases, with 12 bases between the two germline ends.

This clone was detected a few times. The rearrangement links TRBV7-6 to TRBJ2-7; D possibly corresponds to TRBD2 (6 bases). Trimming cost V 5 bases and J 6 bases, with 14 bases left between them. CDR3 length equals 13 residues. Germline lookup yields CDR1 SGHVS and CDR2 FNYEAQ. The CDR3 loop is CASSLLEGREQYF. The CDR3 nucleotides read TGTGCCAGCAGCCTACTGGAGGGCCGCGAGCAGTACTTC. The variable domain in full, completed from reference TRBV7-6 and TRBJ2-7, reads GAGVSQSPRYKVTKRGQDVALRCDPISGHVSLYWYRQALGQGPEFLTYFNYEAQQDKSGLPNDRFSAERPEGSISTLTIQRTEQRDSAMYRCASSLLEGREQYFGPGTRLTVT.

This clone appeared a single time. This chain connects TRBV30 to TRBJ2-7; unclear D gene. CDR1 and CDR2 from the germline V gene are GTSNPN and SVGIG (reference sequence). This CDR3 region has 15 residues. The V and J ends lost 3 bases and 4 bases respectively, with 19 bases between them. CDR3 DNA: TGTGCCTGGAGCAATAAGTTTTTAGGTCTGTACGAGCAGTACTTC. It is translated as CAWSNKFLGLYEQYF.

The CDR3 bases are TGTGCCAGTAGTATAGATGGCAGGGCGGGCTACGAGCAGTACTTC. Translation: CASSIDGRAGYEQYF. The chain couples TRBV19 to TRBJ2-7; D tentatively fits TRBD1 or TRBD2 (5 bases each). The CDR3 spans 15 residues. The V gene lost 0 bases and the J gene lost 3 bases, with 12 bases spanning the gap. The V gene's germline CDR1 is LNHDA and CDR2 SQIVND (reference sequence).

This chain joins TRBV6-1 and TRBJ1-5; tentative D call: TRBD1 (6 bases). This CDR3 has 16 amino acids. V dropped 1 base and J dropped 1 base, with 11 bases sitting between them. CDR1 and CDR2 from the germline V gene are MNHNS and SASEGT. The CDR3 spells CASSEGGGVSNQPQHF. In nucleotides, the CDR3 is TGTGCCAGCAGTGAAGGGGGGGGCGTGAGCAATCAGCCCCAGCATTTT.

The chain employs TRBV7-2 and TRBJ2-7; 11 bases align to TRBD2. This CDR3 is built from 19 residues. Germline trimming cut 2 bases from V and 4 bases from J; bases unmatched to any gene: 16. Germline lookup yields CDR1 SGHTA and CDR2 FQGNSA. DNA for the CDR3: TGTGCCAGCAGCTTAAGGCGGACTAGCGGGCGCCAAATGAGGTACGAGCAGTACTTC. Its protein is CASSLRRTSGRQMRYEQYF. Combining the CDR3 with reference TRBV7-2 and TRBJ2-7 gives the whole variable domain GAGVSQSPSNKVTEKGKDVELRCDPISGHTALYWYRQSLGQGLEFLIYFQGNSAPDKSGLPSDRFSAERTGGSVSTLTIQRTQQEDSAVYLCASSLRRTSGRQMRYEQYFGPGTRLTVT.

The chain couples TRBV19 to TRBJ2-6; the match to TRBD1 covers 10 bases. Losses at the gene ends were 1 base for V and 4 bases for J; bases not matched to a gene: 4. The germline V gene encodes CDR1 LNHDA and CDR2 SQIVND (reference sequence). This CDR3 is built from 17 residues. As DNA, the CDR3 is TGTGCCAGTAGTATAGGCGACAGGGGGCTAGGGGCCAACGTCCTGACTTTC. It encodes CASSIGDRGLGANVLTF.

This clone was detected a few times. The chain uses TRBV28 and TRBJ2-7, with 9 bases matching TRBD1. The V gene's germline CDR1 is MDHEN and CDR2 SYDVKM. After removal of 5 bases from V and 4 bases from J, the junction contained 12 bases not matched to a gene. The CDR3 is 16 amino acids. The CDR3 DNA reads as TGTGCCAGCAGTCCCCCCTGGGACAGGGAAAGGTACGAGCAGTACTTC. Protein: CASSPPWDRERYEQYF.

The gene calls are TRBV28 and TRBJ2-1, with 7 bases lining up with TRBD2. Germline lookup yields CDR1 MDHEN and CDR2 SYDVKM. The CDR3 consists of 15 residues. The ends lost 5 bases at V and 9 bases at J; junction bases unmatched: 13. The DNA for the CDR3 is TGTGCCAGCAGTGCGCGCGCGGGAGCTCGCGGTGAGCAGTTCTTC. It is translated as CASSARAGARGEQFF.

The chain joins TRBV27 to TRBJ2-7; a possible D gene is TRBD2 (6 bases). The V end lost 4 bases, the J end lost 1 base, and 14 bases lay between the germline ends. Looked up from germline, CDR1 is MNHEY and CDR2 is SMNVEV (reference sequence). CDR3 length: 15 residues. The CDR3 DNA reads TGTGCCAGCAGTTCGACTAGTCTCCTTTCCTACGAGCAGTACTTC. Translating gives CASSSTSLLSYEQYF.